This TCR beta chain was identified during a study of blood T cell repertoires in COVID-19. Across the study: From the United States, Italy and Spain came samples of acute and convalescent COVID-19. In each case, the material was cDNA or gDNA derived from T cells, B-cell-depleted T cells, or PBMCs.

In the original workflow: Estimation of nucleated cell counts was performed using reference gene primer amplification. Generated by immunoSEQ multiplex PCR, the TCRdb table keeps only in-frame clones and is missing some. That table gives V, J and clone size, and the DNA gave D and trimming. The sample yields tens of thousands of clones, under 90% seen once. Deletions cut 6 bases from V and 1 base from J, with 13 bases between. CDR1 and CDR2 from the germline V gene are MDHEN and SYDVKM. CDR3 size: 15 residues. This receptor was obtained from an elderly man with acute or convalescent COVID-19. The chain employs TRBV28 and TRBJ1-5; a possible D gene is TRBD1 (5 bases). Sequenced sample: peripheral blood. The CDR3 reads CASSWDGGSNQPQHF. CDR3 in DNA: TGTGCCAGCAGCTGGGACGGGGGAAGCAATCAGCCCCAGCATTTT.